This T cell receptor beta chain was profiled in a study of shared clonotypes between healthy human individuals. On the study more broadly: Three plates each covered CD4 naive and memory; CD8 naive two, CD8 memory one.

This CDR3 contains 14 residues. Per germline, CDR1 MGHDK and CDR2 SYGVNS. The ends were cut back, 2 bases at V and 1 base at J, with 8 bases in the middle. Cells designated naive CD8 were CD45RO-negative and were positively selected for CCR7, with terminally differentiated effector memory CD45RA+ cells excluded. The sorted-subset replicate PCRs were given about 210 ng DNA, which is about 30,000 T cell genomes. The data were produced by immunoSEQ multiplex PCR, yet TCRdb's version contains in-frame clones alone and is incomplete. Here the sample spans approximately 590,000 clones, roughly 95% being singletons.

The sample taken for sequencing was naive CD8+ T cells sorted from blood. The chain is built from TRBV25-1 and TRBJ1-1, with no clear D. The sequence derives from a woman aged 25 to 39 in good health. The CDR3, as DNA: TGTGCCAGCAGTGAAAGTGCCGCGAACACTGAAGCTTTCTTT. It encodes CASSESAANTEAFF.